This passage covers 14 T cell receptor beta chains from one sample sequenced in a study of shared clonotypes between healthy human individuals. Measured with immunoSEQ multiplex PCR; TCRdb has only the in-frame clones, and not every one. The data hold nearly 600,000 clones, with over 95% observed a single time. Naive CD8 cells lacked CD45RO and underwent positive selection for CCR7, leaving out terminally differentiated effector memory CD45RA+ cells. Source material: naive CD8+ T cells sorted from blood. All receptors derive from a woman aged 25 to 39 in good health.

In DNA form, the CDR3 reads TGTGCCAGCAACCCCTCGGGGCAGGAGACCCAGTACTTC. Its protein is CASNPSGQETQYF. The chain couples TRBV6-5 to TRBJ2-5; D might be TRBD1 or TRBD2, each matching 5 bases. The V end lost 7 bases, the J end lost 5 bases, and 14 bases lay between the germline ends. Per the germline V gene, CDR1 is MNHEY and CDR2 is SVGAGI. The CDR3 sequence is 13 residues long.

The V gene is TRBV2, the J gene TRBJ2-7; 9 bases are a match to TRBD2. Germline V gene sequence: CDR1 SNHLY, CDR2 FYNNEI. There are 16 residues in the CDR3. V trimming: 4 bases; J trimming: 3 bases; junction bases outside the gene matches: 10. The CDR3 region has the DNA TGTGCCAGCAGTGCGGATAGCGGGAGTTTGTACTACGAGCAGTACTTC. Residues: CASSADSGSLYYEQYF.

The DNA for the CDR3 is TGTGCCAGCAGTTCGGCGCTAGCCAAAAACATTCAGTACTTC. This encodes CASSSALAKNIQYF. The J gene is TRBJ2-4, the V gene TRBV9, with D unclear. CDR3 length: 14 residues. Per germline, CDR1 SGDLS and CDR2 YYNGEE. V lost 5 bases and J 0 bases, leaving 9 bases between the germline ends. Full variable domain (rest looked up from reference TRBV9 and TRBJ2-4): DSGVTQTPKHLITATGQRVTLRCSPRSGDLSVYWYQQSLDQGLQFLIQYYNGEERAKGNILERFSAQQFPDLHSELNLSSLELGDSALYFCASSSALAKNIQYFGAGTRLSVL.

V and J are TRBV29-1 and TRBJ2-2, with D uncertain. V lost 5 bases and J 5 bases, leaving 9 bases between the germline ends. Germline V gives CDR1 SQVTM, CDR2 ANQGSEA. The CDR3 is 12 residues long. The CDR3 here is CSVPVATGELFF. CDR3 DNA sequence: TGCAGCGTTCCGGTGGCTACCGGGGAGCTGTTTTTT.

V is TRBV5-6 and J is TRBJ2-7, with a possible D match to TRBD2 (5 bases). V was clipped by 3 bases and J by 7 bases, with 8 bases between them. This CDR3 is built from 11 residues. Germline lookup yields CDR1 SGHDT and CDR2 YYEEEE. In DNA form, the CDR3 reads TGTGCCAGCAGCTCTAGAGGGGAGCAGTACTTC. Its translation is CASSSRGEQYF.

This CDR3 reads CASRWTGQYEQYF. The CDR3 DNA reads as TGTGCCAGCAGGTGGACAGGACAATACGAGCAGTACTTC. J is TRBJ2-7 and V is TRBV2; 7 positions match TRBD1. The ends lost 6 bases at V and 4 bases at J; junction bases unmatched: 6. The CDR3 length is 13 residues. Germline-derived CDR1 and CDR2 are SNHLY and FYNNEI.

The chain has TRBV27 and TRBJ2-5, with no clear D. Trimming left V 2 bases short and J 7 bases short, with 11 bases between. The CDR3 has 13 residues. The germline V gene encodes CDR1 MNHEY and CDR2 SMNVEV (reference sequence). CDR3 residues: CASSLDGSGTQYF. The CDR3 DNA sequence: TGTGCCAGCAGTTTAGATGGGTCGGGGACCCAGTACTTC.

V is TRBV6-6 and J is TRBJ1-5; D may be TRBD1 (6 bases). Per germline, CDR1 MNHNY and CDR2 SVGAGI (reference sequence). This CDR3 has 14 residues. Deletions cut 6 bases from V and 9 bases from J, with 18 bases between. CDR3 residues: CASSRKGGLPPQHF. Here the CDR3 DNA reads TGTGCCAGCAGCCGTAAGGGGGGGTTGCCGCCCCAGCATTTT.

CDR3 in amino acids: CASSDLTDTQYF. For the CDR3, the DNA is TGTGCCAGCAGCGATCTTACGGATACGCAGTATTTT. The chain is built from TRBV11-3 and TRBJ2-3; unclear D gene. Trimming left V 5 bases short and J 6 bases short, with 9 bases between. In germline, CDR1 is SGHNT, CDR2 YENEEA. The length of the CDR3 is 12 residues.

V gene TRBV27 combines with J gene TRBJ2-1, with 14 positions matching TRBD2. Germline-derived CDR1 and CDR2 are MNHEY and SMNVEV (reference sequence). The CDR3 loop spans 18 amino acids. With 3 bases clipped from V and 7 bases from J, the junction kept 11 bases outside the gene matches. The CDR3 loop is CASSLHKTGTSGRNEQFF. As DNA, the CDR3 is TGTGCCAGCAGTTTGCATAAGACCGGGACTAGCGGGAGAAATGAGCAGTTCTTC.

V gene TRBV28 combines with J gene TRBJ2-7; the D gene is possibly TRBD2 (6 bases). Germline CDR1 reads MDHEN; CDR2 reads SYDVKM. Trimming pared 3 bases from V and 7 bases from J, leaving 13 bases between. This CDR3 comprises 13 residues. CDR3 DNA sequence: TGTGCCAGCAGTTTGGGGCTAGCGTCTGAGCAGTACTTC. As protein: CASSLGLASEQYF.

The J gene is TRBJ2-7, the V gene TRBV2; 8 bases are shared with TRBD2. V trimming: 6 bases; J trimming: 1 base; junction bases outside the gene matches: 8. The CDR3 is made up of 15 amino acids. Germline V CDR1 and CDR2: SNHLY, FYNNEI. The DNA of the CDR3 is TGTGCCAGCAGAGTCGGGAGGGCCGTATCCTACGAGCAGTACTTC. It yields the protein CASRVGRAVSYEQYF.

This chain joins TRBV5-4 and TRBJ1-2; D unclear. The V end lost 4 bases, the J end lost 7 bases, and 23 bases lay between the germline ends. This CDR3 is 16 amino acids long. CDR1 is SGHNT, CDR2 YYREEE, per germline (reference sequence). Here the CDR3 reads CASSEDPRRIRLGYTF. The CDR3 DNA reads TGTGCCAGCAGCGAGGACCCACGGCGAATAAGGCTTGGCTACACCTTC.

The CDR3 here is CASSLLAGESGELFF. As DNA, the CDR3 is TGTGCCAGCAGCCTTCTAGCGGGAGAGAGCGGGGAGCTGTTTTTT. The V call is TRBV9, the J call TRBJ2-2; 10 positions match TRBD2. The ends lost 4 bases at V and 7 bases at J; junction bases unmatched: 7. This CDR3 spans 15 amino acids. The germline V gene has CDR1 SGDLS and CDR2 YYNGEE.